The 27 T cell receptor beta chains given below trace back to one sample, sequenced in a study of T cells after yellow fever vaccination. TCRdb passed the 5' RACE reads through MiXCR, listing each CDR3 protein once. The sample holds over 110,000 distinct CDR3 sequences, roughly 8.2% seen once. The sequenced sample was CD4+ T cells sorted from PBMCs, obtained 5 days after the yellow fever booster vaccination. The receptors come from a man in his thirties or forties who received the YFV17D yellow fever vaccine.

This clonotype was detected only a few times. The V and J genes are TRBV6-1 and TRBJ2-7; TRBD1 matches at 12 bases. The CDR3 sequence is 15 residues long. Per germline, CDR1 MNHNS and CDR2 SASEGT. Trimming took 6 bases from V and 4 from J; bases not matched to a gene: 7. This CDR3 is CASSEGTGGRYEQYF. CDR3 nucleotides: TGTGCCAGCAGCGAGGGGACAGGGGGCAGGTACGAGCAGTACTTC.

This clonotype was found many times. The chain joins TRBV7-7 to TRBJ2-3, with 9 bases aligning to TRBD1. Per germline, CDR1 SSHAT and CDR2 FNYEAQ (reference sequence). There are 14 residues in the CDR3. Trimming took 5 bases from V and 3 from J; bases not matched to a gene: 3. CDR3 loop: CASSIGQGTDTQYF. CDR3 nucleotide sequence: TGTGCCAGCAGCATCGGACAGGGGACAGATACGCAGTATTTT.

This clonotype was counted at least ten times. V gene TRBV5-1 combines with J gene TRBJ1-5; 10 bases match TRBD1. Trimming removed 0 bases from V and 7 bases from J; junction bases left unmatched: 4. Germline values: CDR1 SGHRS, CDR2 YFSETQ. The CDR3 covers 15 residues. CDR3 DNA: TGCGCCAGCAGCTTGGGCGGACAGGGGGACCAGCCCCAGCATTTT. This codes for CASSLGGQGDQPQHF.

This clonotype was recorded at least ten times. The V call is TRBV18, the J call TRBJ2-7, with D perhaps matching TRBD1 or TRBD2 (5 bases each). Germline CDR1 and CDR2: KGHSH and LQKENI. The V end was cut by 3 bases, the J end by 5 bases, with 11 bases between. This CDR3 has 13 amino acids. The CDR3 spells CASSPYGAHEQYF. The CDR3 bases are TGTGCCAGCTCACCGTACGGGGCACACGAGCAGTACTTC.

This clonotype was counted ten times or more. The chain employs TRBV20-1 and TRBJ2-5; no clear D. Germline CDR1 is DFQATT and CDR2 is SNEGSKA (reference sequence). This CDR3 has 14 residues. V was trimmed by 2 bases and J by 2 bases, leaving 12 bases between them. CDR3 sequence: CSARPKQLQETQYF. The CDR3 DNA reads TGCAGTGCTAGACCGAAGCAACTTCAAGAGACCCAGTACTTC.

Turning to this clonotype: One base away lies a much larger clone, so this may be a sequencing read error. The chain is built from TRBV4-3 and TRBJ1-2; the D is unclear. The V and J ends lost 3 bases and 4 bases respectively, with 12 bases between them. The CDR3 loop spans 14 amino acids. CDR1 is LGHNA and CDR2 is YSLEER in the germline V gene. The CDR3 loop reads CASSQALDTYGYTF. CDR3 sequence (DNA): TGCGCCAGCAGCCAGGCGCTAGACACCTATGGCTACACCTTC.

This clonotype has ten or more counts. The rearrangement links TRBV7-2 to TRBJ2-4; 8 bases align to TRBD1. From germline, CDR1 is SGHTA and CDR2 FQGNSA. The length of the CDR3 is 14 residues. V dropped 0 bases and J dropped 6; count of bases not matched to a gene: 1. The CDR3 DNA reads TGTGCCAGCAGCTTAGCACAGGGGGTAAACATTCAGTACTTC. Translated: CASSLAQGVNIQYF.

This clonotype was detected many times. This chain uses TRBV29-1 with TRBJ1-2, with D uncertain. The germline V gene has CDR1 SQVTM and CDR2 ANQGSEA. V was cut by 4 bases and J by 7 bases, with 19 bases left in between. The CDR3 extends over 14 amino acids. The CDR3 sequence is CSVGNQQTSVGYTF. The CDR3 DNA sequence: TGCAGCGTTGGGAATCAGCAGACTTCGGTTGGCTACACCTTC.

The table lists this clonotype with many counts. The chain carries TRBV10-3 and TRBJ2-5, with 8 bases aligning to TRBD2. Germline trimming cut 8 bases from V and 0 bases from J; bases unmatched to any gene: 5. Per germline, CDR1 ENHRY and CDR2 SYGVKD. This CDR3 spans 14 amino acids. Here the CDR3 DNA reads TGTGCCATCGGGGCTAGCGGGTACCAAGAGACCCAGTACTTC. It translates to CAIGASGYQETQYF.

There are many counts of this clonotype. V and J are TRBV6-1 and TRBJ2-7, with a tentative D call TRBD1 (5 bases). V gave up 6 bases and J gave up 4 bases, with 19 bases separating them. The length of the CDR3 is 15 residues. CDR1 is MNHNS and CDR2 is SASEGT in the germline V gene. The CDR3 coding sequence is TGTGCCAGCAGCCTAAAGACTGGACCAGGGTACGAGCAGTACTTC. Its translation is CASSLKTGPGYEQYF.

The table lists this clonotype with many counts. The chain joins TRBV11-2 to TRBJ2-2; 10 nucleotides match TRBD1. The CDR3 is made up of 15 amino acids. V lost 2 bases to trimming and J lost 5 bases; unmatched junction nucleotides: 2. Germline V gene lookup returns CDR1 SGHAT and CDR2 FQNNGV. The CDR3 DNA follows: TGTGCCAGCAGCTTATTGGACAGGGGGACCGGGGAGCTGTTTTTT. Residues: CASSLLDRGTGELFF.

This clonotype was recorded many times. This chain connects TRBV13 to TRBJ2-7, with D possibly TRBD1 on 6 matching bases. V was pared by 4 bases and J by 6 bases, with 13 bases between. The germline CDR1 and CDR2 sequences are PRHDT and FYEKMQ (reference sequence). CDR3 length equals 13 residues. CDR3 nucleotide sequence: TGTGCCAGCAGCTCAACCTTCAGGGGCGAGCAGTACTTC. Protein sequence: CASSSTFRGEQYF.

Ten or more counts support this clonotype. The chain uses TRBV12-3 or TRBV12-4 and TRBJ2-6; D uncertain. The ends were cut back, 6 bases at V and 0 bases at J, with 12 bases in the middle. The CDR3 is 16 amino acids. The CDR3 sequence: CASSPGRLSGANVLTF. DNA of the CDR3: TGTGCCAGCAGCCCGGGTCGCCTCTCTGGGGCCAACGTCCTGACTTTC.

This clonotype was seen many times. V usage is TRBV19 and J usage is TRBJ1-1, with D uncertain. CDR3 size: 14 residues. CDR1 and CDR2 from the germline V gene are LNHDA and SQIVND (reference sequence). V shed 3 bases and J shed 0 bases, with 8 bases lying between them. The CDR3: CASSIGRVNTEAFF. Written as DNA, the CDR3 is TGTGCCAGTAGTATTGGTCGGGTGAACACTGAAGCTTTCTTT.

In this sample, this clonotype turned up many times. The chain is built from TRBV28 and TRBJ2-1, with D possibly being TRBD1 or TRBD2 (5 bases each). The germline V gene encodes CDR1 MDHEN and CDR2 SYDVKM. Trimming removed 7 bases at V and 2 bases at J, with 15 bases between. This CDR3 comprises 15 residues. The CDR3 sequence is CASTLGDRPYNEQFF. CDR3 in DNA: TGTGCCAGCACCCTTGGGGACCGCCCCTACAATGAGCAGTTCTTC.

This clonotype was counted many times. This chain joins TRBV19 and TRBJ2-2, with 12 bases that match TRBD2. This CDR3 contains 17 residues. Per the germline V gene, CDR1 is LNHDA and CDR2 is SQIVND (reference sequence). V was pared by 5 bases and J by 5 bases, with 9 bases of the junction left unmatched. The CDR3 loop is CASSGNGLAGRTGELFF. DNA for the CDR3: TGTGCCAGTAGTGGTAATGGACTAGCGGGAAGAACCGGGGAGCTGTTTTTT. Drawing the rest from reference TRBV19 and TRBJ2-2, the complete variable domain is DGGITQSPKYLFRKEGQNVTLSCEQNLNHDAMYWYRQDPGQGLRLIYYSQIVNDFQKGDIAEGYSVSREKKESFPLTVTSAQKNPTAFYLCASSGNGLAGRTGELFFGEGSRLTVL.

This clonotype was counted ten times or more. The chain joins TRBV20-1 to TRBJ1-5; D is possibly TRBD1 (6 bases). The germline CDR1 and CDR2 sequences are DFQATT and SNEGSKA (reference sequence). V lost 1 base, J lost 6 bases, and 10 bases lay in between. This CDR3 has 13 amino acids. The CDR3 sequence: CSARGQAGQPQHF. CDR3 DNA sequence: TGCAGTGCTAGAGGACAGGCGGGTCAGCCCCAGCATTTT.

This clonotype was recorded many times. V gene TRBV7-2 combines with J gene TRBJ2-5; tentatively, D is TRBD2 (6 bases). V shed 5 bases and J shed 5 bases, with 12 bases lying between them. Per germline, CDR1 SGHTA and CDR2 FQGNSA. The CDR3 extends over 13 amino acids. CDR3 sequence reads: CASSLARGETQYF. CDR3 bases: TGTGCCAGCAGCCTGGCCCGGGGGGAGACCCAGTACTTC. Drawing the rest from reference TRBV7-2 and TRBJ2-5, the complete variable domain is GAGVSQSPSNKVTEKGKDVELRCDPISGHTALYWYRQSLGQGLEFLIYFQGNSAPDKSGLPSDRFSAERTGGSVSTLTIQRTQQEDSAVYLCASSLARGETQYFGPGTRLLVL.

This clonotype was seen ten or more times. The V and J genes are TRBV20-1 and TRBJ2-1; D ambiguous. Germline V gene sequence: CDR1 DFQATT, CDR2 SNEGSKA (reference sequence). V shed 0 bases and J shed 6 bases, with 15 bases lying between them. The CDR3 spans 15 residues. CDR3: CSARDRVRPGNEQFF. The DNA of the CDR3 is TGCAGTGCTAGAGATAGGGTCCGACCAGGCAATGAGCAGTTCTTC.

This clonotype was found many times. This sequence joins TRBV14 and TRBJ2-7; D gene unclear. The CDR3 runs 11 residues. Germline V lookup: CDR1 SGHDN, CDR2 FVKESK. V lost 1 base, J lost 3 bases, and 1 base lay in between. CDR3 sequence (DNA): TGTGCCAGCAGCCAAGTCTACGAGCAGTACTTC. It encodes CASSQVYEQYF.

Many counts were recorded for this clonotype. The chain couples TRBV15 to TRBJ1-6; D gene unclear. Germline V gene data show CDR1 as LNHNV and CDR2 as YYDKDF (reference sequence). The CDR3 runs to 16 residues. The V end lost 3 bases, the J end lost 5 bases, and 14 bases lay between the germline ends. The CDR3 coding sequence is TGTGCCACCAGCAGGGGTGTGACGGGTAATAATTCACCCCTCCACTTT. It translates to CATSRGVTGNNSPLHF.

In this sample, this clonotype turned up many times. This rearrangement joins TRBV4-3 to TRBJ1-6; D gene ambiguous. In germline, CDR1 is LGHNA, CDR2 YSLEER. Trimming removed 0 bases from V and 7 bases from J, with 10 bases in between. This CDR3 has 15 residues. The CDR3 loop is CASSQDRAANSPLHF. The CDR3 DNA follows: TGCGCCAGCAGCCAAGACCGGGCAGCAAATTCACCCCTCCACTTT.

In its sample, this clonotype was seen many times. CDR3 bases: TGTGCTGCCGGGAACCAGAACCATGAGCAGTTCTTC. This gives the protein CAAGNQNHEQFF. V and J are TRBV7-7 and TRBJ2-1; perhaps TRBD2 as D (5 bases). The germline gives CDR1 SSHAT, CDR2 FNYEAQ (reference sequence). The CDR3 loop spans 12 amino acids.

This clonotype has ten or more counts. The J gene is TRBJ2-7, the V gene TRBV7-2; D may be TRBD1 or TRBD2 (5 bases each). Trimming shortened V by 5 bases and J by 5 bases, and 16 bases separated the two germline ends. This CDR3 contains 14 residues. The germline V gene has CDR1 SGHTA and CDR2 FQGNSA. The CDR3 sequence is CASSPETGAHEQYF. In DNA form, the CDR3 reads TGTGCCAGCAGCCCGGAAACCGGGGCCCACGAGCAGTACTTC.

Notes on this clonotype: A read error may explain this, as a much larger clone is one base away. V is TRBV12-3 or TRBV12-4 and J is TRBJ2-2, with 15 bases matching TRBD2. The CDR3 sequence is 16 residues long. In DNA, the CDR3 is TGTGCCAGCTCTTCCGGGACTAGCGGGAGGAGGGGGGTGCTGTTTTTT. Translated, it gives CASSSGTSGRRGVLFF.

A remark on this clonotype: Possible read error: a much larger clone is one base away. The rearrangement uses TRBV14 and TRBJ2-1, with D possibly being TRBD1 (5 bases). Looked up from germline, CDR1 is SGHDN and CDR2 is FVKESK. The CDR3 spans 18 residues. CDR3 residues: CGSSYRTTSLDSYNEQFF. The CDR3 bases are TGTGGCAGCAGCTACAGGACCACCTCCCTAGATAGCTACAATGAGCAGTTCTTC.

Ten or more counts support this clonotype. The gene calls are TRBV2 and TRBJ2-6; possibly TRBD1 for D (6 bases). V lost 4 bases to trimming and J lost 3 bases, with 7 bases between them. CDR1 is SNHLY, CDR2 FYNNEI, per germline. This CDR3 has 14 residues. The CDR3 region has the DNA TGTGCCAGCAGTGGGGACATTGGGGCCAACGTCCTGACTTTC. It translates to CASSGDIGANVLTF.